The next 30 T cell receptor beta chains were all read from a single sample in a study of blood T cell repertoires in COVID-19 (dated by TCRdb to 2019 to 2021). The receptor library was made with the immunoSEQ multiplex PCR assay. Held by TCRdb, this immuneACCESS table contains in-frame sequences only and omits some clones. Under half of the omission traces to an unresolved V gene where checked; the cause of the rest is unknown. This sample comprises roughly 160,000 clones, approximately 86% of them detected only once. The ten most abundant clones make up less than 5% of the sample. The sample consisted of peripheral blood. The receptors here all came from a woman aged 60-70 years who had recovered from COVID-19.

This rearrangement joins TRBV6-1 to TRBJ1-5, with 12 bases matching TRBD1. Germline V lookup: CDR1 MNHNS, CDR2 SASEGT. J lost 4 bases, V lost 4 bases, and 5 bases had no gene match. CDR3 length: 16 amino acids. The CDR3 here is CASSGDRGLWNQPQHF. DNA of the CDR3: TGTGCCAGCAGTGGGGACAGGGGGCTGTGGAATCAGCCCCAGCATTTT.

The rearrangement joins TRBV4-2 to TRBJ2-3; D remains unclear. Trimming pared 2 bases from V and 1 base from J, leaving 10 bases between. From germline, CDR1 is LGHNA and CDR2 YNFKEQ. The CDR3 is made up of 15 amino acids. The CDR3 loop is CASSQRDTRTDTQYF. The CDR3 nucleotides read TGTGCCAGCAGCCAACGAGACACCCGCACAGATACGCAGTATTTT.

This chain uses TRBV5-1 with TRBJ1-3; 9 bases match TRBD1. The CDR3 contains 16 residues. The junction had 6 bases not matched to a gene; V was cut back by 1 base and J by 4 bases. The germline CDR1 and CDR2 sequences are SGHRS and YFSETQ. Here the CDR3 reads CASSLSGTGYGNTIYF. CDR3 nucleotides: TGCGCCAGCAGCTTGTCCGGGACAGGGTACGGAAACACCATATATTTT. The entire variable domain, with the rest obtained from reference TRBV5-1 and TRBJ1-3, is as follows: KAGVTQTPRYLIKTRGQQVTLSCSPISGHRSVSWYQQTPGQGLQFLFEYFSETQRNKGNFPGRFSGRQFSNSRSEMNVSTLELGDSALYLCASSLSGTGYGNTIYFGEGSWLTVV.

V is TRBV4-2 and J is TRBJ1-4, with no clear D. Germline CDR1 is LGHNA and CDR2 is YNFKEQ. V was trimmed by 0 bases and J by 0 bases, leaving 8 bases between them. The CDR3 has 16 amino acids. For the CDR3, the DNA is TGTGCCAGCAGCCAAGATTTTAGTGCAACTAATGAAAAACTGTTTTTT. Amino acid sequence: CASSQDFSATNEKLFF.

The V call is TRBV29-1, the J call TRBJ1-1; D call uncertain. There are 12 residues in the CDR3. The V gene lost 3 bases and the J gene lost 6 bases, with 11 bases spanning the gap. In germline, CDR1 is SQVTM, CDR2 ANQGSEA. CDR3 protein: CSVDGSSPEAFF. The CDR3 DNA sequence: TGCAGCGTTGACGGGAGTTCCCCTGAAGCTTTCTTT. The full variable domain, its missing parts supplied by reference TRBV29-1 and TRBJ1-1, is SAVISQKPSRDICQRGTSLTIQCQVDSQVTMMFWYRQQPGQSLTLIATANQGSEATYESGFVIDKFPISRPNLTFSTLTVSNMSPEDSSIYLCSVDGSSPEAFFGQGTRLTVV.

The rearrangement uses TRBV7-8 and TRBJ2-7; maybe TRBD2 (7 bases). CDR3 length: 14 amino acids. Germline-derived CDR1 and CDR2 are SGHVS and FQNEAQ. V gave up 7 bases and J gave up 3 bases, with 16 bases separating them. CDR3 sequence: CASTSRGGYYEQYF. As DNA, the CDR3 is TGTGCCAGCACCTCTAGGGGGGGGTACTACGAGCAGTACTTC.

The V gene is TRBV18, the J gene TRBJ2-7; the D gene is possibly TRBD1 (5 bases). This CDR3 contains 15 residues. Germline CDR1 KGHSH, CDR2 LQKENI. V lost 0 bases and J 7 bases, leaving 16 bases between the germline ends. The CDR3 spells CASSPPGRVTVEQYF. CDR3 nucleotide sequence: TGTGCCAGCTCACCACCGGGCAGGGTAACGGTGGAGCAGTACTTC.

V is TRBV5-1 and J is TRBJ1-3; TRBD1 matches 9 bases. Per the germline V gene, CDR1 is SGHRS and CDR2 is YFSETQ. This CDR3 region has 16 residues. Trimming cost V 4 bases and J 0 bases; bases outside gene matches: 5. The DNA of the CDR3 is TGCGCCAGCAGCCTTCAGACAGGGGGCTCTGGAAACACCATATATTTT. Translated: CASSLQTGGSGNTIYF. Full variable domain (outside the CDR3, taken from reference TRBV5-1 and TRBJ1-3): KAGVTQTPRYLIKTRGQQVTLSCSPISGHRSVSWYQQTPGQGLQFLFEYFSETQRNKGNFPGRFSGRQFSNSRSEMNVSTLELGDSALYLCASSLQTGGSGNTIYFGEGSWLTVV.

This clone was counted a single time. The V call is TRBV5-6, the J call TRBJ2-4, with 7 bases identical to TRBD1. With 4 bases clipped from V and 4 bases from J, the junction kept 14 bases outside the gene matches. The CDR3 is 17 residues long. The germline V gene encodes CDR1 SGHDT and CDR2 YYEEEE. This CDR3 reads CASSHWGTWDRKNIQYF. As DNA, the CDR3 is TGTGCCAGCAGCCACTGGGGGACATGGGACAGAAAAAACATTCAGTACTTC.

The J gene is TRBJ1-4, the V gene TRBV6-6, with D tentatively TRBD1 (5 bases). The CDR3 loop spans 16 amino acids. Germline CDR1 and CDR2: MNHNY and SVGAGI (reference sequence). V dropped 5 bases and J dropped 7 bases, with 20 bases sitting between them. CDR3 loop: CASSLMLTGDSEKLFF. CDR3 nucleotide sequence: TGTGCCAGCAGTCTAATGCTTACAGGTGACTCTGAAAAACTGTTTTTT.

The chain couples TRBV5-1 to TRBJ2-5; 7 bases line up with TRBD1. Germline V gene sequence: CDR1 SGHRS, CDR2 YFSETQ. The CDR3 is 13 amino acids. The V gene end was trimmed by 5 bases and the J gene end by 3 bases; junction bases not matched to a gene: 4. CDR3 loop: CASRVGTEETQYF. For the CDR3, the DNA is TGCGCCAGCAGGGTAGGGACAGAAGAGACCCAGTACTTC.

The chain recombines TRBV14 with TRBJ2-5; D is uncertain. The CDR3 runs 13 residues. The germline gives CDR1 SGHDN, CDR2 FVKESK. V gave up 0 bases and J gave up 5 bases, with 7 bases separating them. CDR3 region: CASSQDPRETQYF. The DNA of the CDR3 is TGTGCCAGCAGCCAAGATCCCCGTGAGACCCAGTACTTC.

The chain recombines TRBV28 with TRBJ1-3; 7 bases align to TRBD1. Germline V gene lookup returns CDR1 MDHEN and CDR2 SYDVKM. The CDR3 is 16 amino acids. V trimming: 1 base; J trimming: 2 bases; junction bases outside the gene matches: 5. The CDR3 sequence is CASSLYWDSTGNTIYF. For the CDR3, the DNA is TGTGCCAGCAGTTTATACTGGGACAGCACTGGAAACACCATATATTTT.

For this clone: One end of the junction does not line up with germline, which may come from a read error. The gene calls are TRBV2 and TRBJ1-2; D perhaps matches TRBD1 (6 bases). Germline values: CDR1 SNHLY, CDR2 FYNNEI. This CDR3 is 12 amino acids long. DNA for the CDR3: TGTGCCAGCAGTCCATATCAGGGGAAGCGGGATTTC. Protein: CASSPYQGKRDF. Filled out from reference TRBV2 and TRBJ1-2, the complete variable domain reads EPEVTQTPSHQVTQMGQEVILRCVPISNHLYFYWYRQILGQKVEFLVSFYNNEISEKSEIFDDQFSVERPDGSNFTLKIRSTKLEDSAMYFCASSPYQGKRDFGSGTRLTVV.

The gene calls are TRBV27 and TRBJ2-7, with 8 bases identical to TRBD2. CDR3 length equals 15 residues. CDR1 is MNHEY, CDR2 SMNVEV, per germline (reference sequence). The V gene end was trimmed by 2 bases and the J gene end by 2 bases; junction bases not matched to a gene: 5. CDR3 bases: TGTGCCAGCAGTTTACTTGGACTAGCAACCTACGAGCAGTACTTC. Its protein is CASSLLGLATYEQYF.

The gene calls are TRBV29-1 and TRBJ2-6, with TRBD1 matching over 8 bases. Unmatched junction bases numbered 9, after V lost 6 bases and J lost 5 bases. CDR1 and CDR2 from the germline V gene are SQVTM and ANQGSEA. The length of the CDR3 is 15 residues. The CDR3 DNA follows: TGCAGCGTCCAAGACAGGGGAAGGCGGGCCAACGTCCTGACTTTC. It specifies CSVQDRGRRANVLTF.

The DNA for the CDR3 is TGTGCCAGCAGTGAGCAAACTCTGGGGACAGCCGTTATTTTCTTT. It specifies CASSEQTLGTAVIFF. V and J are TRBV6-4 and TRBJ1-1, with 7 bases that match TRBD1. V lost 3 bases, J lost 13 bases, and 17 bases stayed unmatched. CDR3 length: 15 amino acids. The germline V gene has CDR1 MRHNA and CDR2 SNTAGT.

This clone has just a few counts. CDR3 coding DNA: TGTGCCAGCAGTGAGAGGTACAGGGGGAATAATTCACCCCTCCACTTT. Residues: CASSERYRGNNSPLHF. The chain uses TRBV6-1 and TRBJ1-6; 8 nucleotides agree with TRBD1. Unmatched junction bases numbered 6, after V lost 3 bases and J lost 5 bases. The germline V gene has CDR1 MNHNS and CDR2 SASEGT. CDR3 length equals 16 residues.

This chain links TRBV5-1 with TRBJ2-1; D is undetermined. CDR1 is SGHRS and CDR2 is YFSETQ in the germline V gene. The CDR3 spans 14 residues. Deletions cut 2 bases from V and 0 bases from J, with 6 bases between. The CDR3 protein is CASSFRSSYNEQFF. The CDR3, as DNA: TGCGCCAGCAGCTTTAGGAGCTCCTACAATGAGCAGTTCTTC. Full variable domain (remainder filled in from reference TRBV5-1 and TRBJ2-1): KAGVTQTPRYLIKTRGQQVTLSCSPISGHRSVSWYQQTPGQGLQFLFEYFSETQRNKGNFPGRFSGRQFSNSRSEMNVSTLELGDSALYLCASSFRSSYNEQFFGPGTRLTVL.

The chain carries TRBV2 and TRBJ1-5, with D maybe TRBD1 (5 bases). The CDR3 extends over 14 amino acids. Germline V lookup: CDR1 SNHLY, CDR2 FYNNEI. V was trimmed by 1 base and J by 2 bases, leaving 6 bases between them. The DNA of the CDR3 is TGTGCCAGCAGTGAAGGGGGCGGCAATCAGCCCCAGCATTTT. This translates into CASSEGGGNQPQHF.

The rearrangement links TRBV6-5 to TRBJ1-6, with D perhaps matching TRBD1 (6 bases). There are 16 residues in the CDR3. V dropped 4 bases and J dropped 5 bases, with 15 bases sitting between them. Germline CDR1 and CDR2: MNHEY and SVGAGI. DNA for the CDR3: TGTGCCAGCAGTTCAGAAGGGACACTAAATAATTCACCCCTCCACTTT. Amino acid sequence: CASSSEGTLNNSPLHF.

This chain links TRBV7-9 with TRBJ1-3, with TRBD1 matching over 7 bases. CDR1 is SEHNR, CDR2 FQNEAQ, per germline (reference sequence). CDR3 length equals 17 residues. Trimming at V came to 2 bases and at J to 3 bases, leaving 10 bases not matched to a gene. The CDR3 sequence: CASSLTGDRAVGNTIYF. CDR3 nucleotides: TGTGCCAGCAGCTTAACAGGAGACAGGGCTGTTGGAAACACCATATATTTT.

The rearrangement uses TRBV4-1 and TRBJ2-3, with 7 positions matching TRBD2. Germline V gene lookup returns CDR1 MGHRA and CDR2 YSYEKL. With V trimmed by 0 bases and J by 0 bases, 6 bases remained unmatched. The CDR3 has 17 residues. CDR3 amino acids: CASSQDRLAASTDTQYF. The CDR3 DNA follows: TGCGCCAGCAGCCAAGATCGGCTAGCGGCTAGCACAGATACGCAGTATTTT.

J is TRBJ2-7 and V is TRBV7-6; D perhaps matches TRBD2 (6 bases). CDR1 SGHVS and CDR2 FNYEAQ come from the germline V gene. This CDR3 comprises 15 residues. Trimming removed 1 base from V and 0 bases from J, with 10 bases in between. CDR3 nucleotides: TGTGCCAGCAGCTTAGGGGAGGAAATCTCCTACGAGCAGTACTTC. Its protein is CASSLGEEISYEQYF. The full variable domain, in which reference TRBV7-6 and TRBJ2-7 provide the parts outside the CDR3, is GAGVSQSPRYKVTKRGQDVALRCDPISGHVSLYWYRQALGQGPEFLTYFNYEAQQDKSGLPNDRFSAERPEGSISTLTIQRTEQRDSAMYRCASSLGEEISYEQYFGPGTRLTVT.

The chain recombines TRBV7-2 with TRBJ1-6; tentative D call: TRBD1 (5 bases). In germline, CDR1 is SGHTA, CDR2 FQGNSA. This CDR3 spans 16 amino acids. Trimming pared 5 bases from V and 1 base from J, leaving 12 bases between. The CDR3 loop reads CASSPLGRSYNSPLHF. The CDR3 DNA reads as TGTGCCAGCAGCCCCCTGGGGCGGTCCTATAATTCACCCCTCCACTTT.

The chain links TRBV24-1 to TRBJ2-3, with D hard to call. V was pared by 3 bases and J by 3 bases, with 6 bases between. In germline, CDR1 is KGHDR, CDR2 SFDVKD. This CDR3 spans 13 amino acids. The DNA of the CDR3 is TGTGCCACCAGTGATACCGGGACAGATACGCAGTATTTT. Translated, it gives CATSDTGTDTQYF.

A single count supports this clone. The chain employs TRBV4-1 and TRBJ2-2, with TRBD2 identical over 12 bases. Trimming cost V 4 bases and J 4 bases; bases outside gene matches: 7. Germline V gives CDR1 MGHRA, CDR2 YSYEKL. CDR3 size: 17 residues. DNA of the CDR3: TGCGCCAGCAGCCCTCCTCGGGGACTAGCGGGCACCGGGGAGCTGTTTTTT. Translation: CASSPPRGLAGTGELFF.

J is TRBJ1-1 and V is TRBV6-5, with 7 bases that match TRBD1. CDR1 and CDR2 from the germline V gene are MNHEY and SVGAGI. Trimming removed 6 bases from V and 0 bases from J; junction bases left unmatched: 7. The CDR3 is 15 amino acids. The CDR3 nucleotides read TGTGCCAGCAGCAGGGACAGTCGGATGAACACTGAAGCTTTCTTT. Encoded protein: CASSRDSRMNTEAFF.

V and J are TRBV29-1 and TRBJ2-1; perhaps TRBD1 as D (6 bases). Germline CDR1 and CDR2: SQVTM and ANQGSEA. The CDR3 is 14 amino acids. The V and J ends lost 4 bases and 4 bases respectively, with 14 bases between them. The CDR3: CSVVQGTYYNEQFF. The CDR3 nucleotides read TGCAGCGTTGTTCAGGGGACCTATTACAATGAGCAGTTCTTC.

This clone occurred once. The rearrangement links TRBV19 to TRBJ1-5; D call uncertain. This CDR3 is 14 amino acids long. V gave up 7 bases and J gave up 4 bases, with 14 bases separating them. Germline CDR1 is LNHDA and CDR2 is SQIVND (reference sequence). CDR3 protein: CASTINYGNQPQHF. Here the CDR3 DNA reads TGTGCCAGTACCATTAACTACGGAAATCAGCCCCAGCATTTT.